This TCR beta chain was obtained from a study of T cell repertoires in cytomegalovirus infection. Whole-study context: Researchers turned to recently identified HLA-C-restricted CMV epitopes as well as well-studied HLA-B-restricted ones.

Concerning this clonotype: The antigen remains unidentified.

Study-level findings and limits: Frequencies of public TCR beta families were cumulated, and this identified carriers of CMV plus the relevant HLA.

MiXCR, run by TCRdb on the reads, gives a single entry per CDR3 protein. The table records about 52,000 distinct CDR3 sequences, roughly a fifth of them present only once. The sequence came from a human donor in good health (CMV status not recorded). Some clones in this sample may be carry-over from other donors' samples. The source material was CD8+ T cells from cultured PBMCs, sampled from culture after CMV antigen stimulation.

In DNA form, the CDR3 reads TGCGCCAGCAGCCCCGGGGGGGGAACTGAAGCTTTCTTT. Protein: CASSPGGGTEAFF. This sequence joins TRBV4-1 and TRBJ1-1; D possibly corresponds to TRBD1 (5 bases). Germline CDR1 is MGHRA and CDR2 is YSYEKL. V was trimmed by 4 bases and J by 5 bases, leaving 11 bases between them. The CDR3 has 13 residues.